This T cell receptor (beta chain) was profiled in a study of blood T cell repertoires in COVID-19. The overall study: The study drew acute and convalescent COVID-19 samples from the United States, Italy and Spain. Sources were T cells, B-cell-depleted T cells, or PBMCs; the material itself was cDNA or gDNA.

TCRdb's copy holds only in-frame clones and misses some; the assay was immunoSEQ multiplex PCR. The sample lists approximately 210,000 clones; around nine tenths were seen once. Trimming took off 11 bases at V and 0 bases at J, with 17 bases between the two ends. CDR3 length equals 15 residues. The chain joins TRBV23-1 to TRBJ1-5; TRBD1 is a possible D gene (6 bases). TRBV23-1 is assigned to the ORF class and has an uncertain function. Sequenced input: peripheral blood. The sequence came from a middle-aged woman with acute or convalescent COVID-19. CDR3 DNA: TGCGCCGCCTGGTCGGACAGCTATAGCAATCAGCCCCAGCATTTT. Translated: CAAWSDSYSNQPQHF.